The rows below give T cell receptor beta chains drawn from one sample of a study of shared clonotypes between healthy human individuals. Clones were read by immunoSEQ multiplex PCR, and TCRdb kept only the in-frame ones, dropping some. The table includes millions of clones, 85% to 95% detected once. The sequencing sample was made of naive CD4+ T cells sorted from blood. The receptors were sampled from a young man in good health. Each CDR3 is given with its conserved first and last residue. D genes are given only for firm matches. The size field is filled for only some rows; it gives once, few, many or a size class.

D gene	V gene	J gene	clone size	CDR3 DNA	CDR3 protein
TRBD2	TRBV6-6	TRBJ2-5	.	TGTGCCAGCAGAACCCCGGGACTAAAACAGGAGACCCAGTACTTC	CASRTPGLKQETQYF
.	TRBV19	TRBJ1-5	.	TGTGCCAGTAGTATAGTTAAAGGTCAGCCCCAGCATTTT	CASSIVKGQPQHF
.	TRBV4-3	TRBJ2-7	.	TGCGCCAGCAGCCAAGATAGAGGAGAGACCTACGAGCAGTACTTC	CASSQDRGETYEQYF
TRBD1	TRBV18	TRBJ2-2	.	TGTGCCAGCTCACCACCGACAGGGGCCGGGGAGCTGTTTTTT	CASSPPTGAGELFF
.	TRBV7-8	TRBJ2-7	once	TGTGCCAGCAGCTTAGAGGGGACACAATACGAGCAGTACTTC	CASSLEGTQYEQYF
.	TRBV7-2	TRBJ2-1	once	TGTGCCAGCAGCTTAGTCGCCTTTCTAGCAAACAATGAGCAGTTCTTC	CASSLVAFLANNEQFF
.	TRBV25-1	TRBJ2-5	.	TGTGCCAGCAGTGAATATATGGTAGAGACCCAGTACTTC	CASSEYMVETQYF
.	TRBV7-2	TRBJ2-5	.	TGTGCCAGCACCCCGGGGTACGGGGCCCAGTACTTC	CASTPGYGAQYF
TRBD2	TRBV10-3	TRBJ2-1	.	TGTGCCATCAGTGGGGCCGGGGGGGCCTACAATGAGCAGTTCTTC	CAISGAGGAYNEQFF
TRBD1	TRBV19	TRBJ2-7	.	TGTGCCAGTAGTATGAGACAGGGGTCCTACGAGCAGTACTTC	CASSMRQGSYEQYF
TRBD1	TRBV30	TRBJ2-1	once	TGTGCCTGGAGTCGGGACAGGTTCTCCTACAATGAGCAGTTCTTC	CAWSRDRFSYNEQFF
.	TRBV5-1	TRBJ2-3	.	TGCGCCAGCAGCTTAGGCTTCACCTACCGTAACACAGATACGCAGTATTTT	CASSLGFTYRNTDTQYF
TRBD1	TRBV6-5	TRBJ2-3	.	TGTGCCAGCAGCAGACAGGGAGATACGCAGTATTTT	CASSRQGDTQYF
TRBD1	TRBV6-5	TRBJ1-1	.	TGTGCCAGCAGTTACGGGCCGGACAGGGTGAAGGCTTTCTTT	CASSYGPDRVKAFF
TRBD1	TRBV4-1	TRBJ1-4	once	TGCGCCAGCAGCCGCGGACAGGGGGCGTGGATTGAAAAACTGTTTTTT	CASSRGQGAWIEKLFF
.	TRBV7-2	TRBJ2-5	.	TGTGCCAGCAGCGAGGGCCCGGTCGAGACCCAGTACTTC	CASSEGPVETQYF
.	TRBV5-1	TRBJ2-7	once	TGCGCCAGCAGCCGACAAGAAGGCATCTCCTACGAGCAGTACTTC	CASSRQEGISYEQYF
.	TRBV30	TRBJ2-7	.	TGTGCCTGGAGTGTACGCGGCCCAGGGGGAGGTGAGCAGTACTTC	CAWSVRGPGGGEQYF
.	TRBV5-1	TRBJ1-4	.	TGCGCCAGCAGCTTCGGCAGTAATGAAAAACTGTTTTTT	CASSFGSNEKLFF
TRBD1	TRBV19	TRBJ2-2	.	TGTGCCAGTAGATATTACAGGGGGAACACCGGGGAGCTGTTTTTT	CASRYYRGNTGELFF
.	TRBV6-5	TRBJ2-2	.	TGTGCCAGCAGTTACTCGGGTTCGTCAAACACCGGGGAGCTGTTTTTT	CASSYSGSSNTGELFF
.	TRBV5-1	TRBJ1-4	.	TGCGCCAGCACCTCGGGGGCCTCAACTAATGAAAAACTGTTTTTT	CASTSGASTNEKLFF
.	TRBV13	TRBJ2-3	.	TGTGCCAGCAGTCGTGGGCTTACCGGCGGAAGCACAGATACGCAGTATTTT	CASSRGLTGGSTDTQYF
.	TRBV5-1	TRBJ1-5	.	TGCGCCAGCAGCTTCGGTGGGAGCCATAGCAATCAGCCCCAGCATTTT	CASSFGGSHSNQPQHF